The rows below give T cell receptor beta chains drawn from one sample of a study of T cell responses to AZD1222 COVID-19 vaccine. Generated by immunoSEQ multiplex PCR, the TCRdb table keeps only in-frame clones and is missing some. Of approximately 200,000 clones listed, about 89% are singletons. The material sequenced was peripheral blood, taken on day 0 of MenACWY control vaccination. These receptor sequences come from an adult in good health. CDR3s include the opening cysteine and the closing phenylalanine or tryptophan. A D gene is named only where the DNA matches it firmly. The size entry is marked missing in some rows and otherwise reads once, few, many or a size class.

clone size	V gene	J gene	D gene	CDR3 DNA	CDR3 protein
NA	TRBV5-1	TRBJ1-5	TRBD1	TGCGCCAGCAGCTTGGGTTCAGGGGGCATTAATCAGCCCCAGCATTTT	CASSLGSGGINQPQHF
NA	TRBV29-1	TRBJ1-2	NA	TGCAGCGTTCGGTTTAACTATGGCTACACCTTC	CSVRFNYGYTF
NA	TRBV9	TRBJ2-2	TRBD1	TGTGCCAGCAGCCCCCGTGACCGGGACAGGGTTTGGTACACCGGGGAGCTGTTTTTT	CASSPRDRDRVWYTGELFF
NA	TRBV15	TRBJ1-2	NA	TGTGCCACCAGCAGCCGGTTACTCGGCTACACCTTC	CATSSRLLGYTF
NA	TRBV7-6	TRBJ1-2	NA	TGTGCCAGCAGCTCCGTGGGGGCTTCGGGCTATGGCTACACCTTC	CASSSVGASGYGYTF
few	TRBV12-3/TRBV12-4	TRBJ2-7	NA	TGTGCCAGCAGTTCCTCCACTCCCTACGAGCAGTACTTC	CASSSSTPYEQYF
NA	TRBV11-2	TRBJ1-3	NA	TGTGCCAGCAGCCCAATGGCCGGTCAAACCATATATTTT	CASSPMAGQTIYF
NA	TRBV5-5	TRBJ2-3	NA	TGTGCCAGCAGCCCCACCCCGTACACAGATACGCAGTATTTT	CASSPTPYTDTQYF
once	TRBV6-2/TRBV6-3	TRBJ1-1	TRBD1	TGTGCCAGCAGTTACTCGAGCCGGGACAGGGCGAGGAACACTGAAGCTTTCTTT	CASSYSSRDRARNTEAFF
NA	TRBV7-2	TRBJ1-3	NA	TGTGCCAGCAGCGCCACAGGGCCTGGAAACACCATATATTTT	CASSATGPGNTIYF
NA	TRBV7-2	TRBJ2-3	NA	TGTGCCAGCAGCCCCCGGAGGACCACAGATACGCAGTATTTT	CASSPRRTTDTQYF
NA	TRBV2	TRBJ1-2	NA	TGTGCCAGCAGTGGCCGGGACCGTGGTTATGGCTACACCTTC	CASSGRDRGYGYTF
NA	TRBV7-8	TRBJ2-1	NA	TGTGCCAGCAGCTTATTTCCGGACTCGTCCTACAATGAGCAGTTCTTC	CASSLFPDSSYNEQFF
NA	TRBV9	TRBJ1-4	NA	TGTGCCAGCAGCGTAGGAGGGGGTAATGAAAAACTGTTTTTT	CASSVGGGNEKLFF
NA	TRBV21-1	TRBJ1-5	NA	TGTGCCAGCAGCAGAAATTTTTGGGGGAGCAATCAGCCCCAGCATTTT	CASSRNFWGSNQPQHF
NA	TRBV9	TRBJ1-3	NA	TGTGCCAGCAGCCGTACAGGGATCTCTGGAAACACCATATATTTT	CASSRTGISGNTIYF
NA	TRBV19	TRBJ2-5	TRBD2	TGTGCCAGTAGTATACTCGGGAGGGGGGAGGAGACCCAGTACTTC	CASSILGRGEETQYF
once	TRBV13	TRBJ2-7	TRBD1	TGTGCCAGCAGATGGACAGGGATGTACGAGCAGTACTTC	CASRWTGMYEQYF
NA	TRBV28	TRBJ1-3	TRBD1	TGTGCCAGCAGTTATAGACAGGGGTCCCCTTTCTACTCTGGAAACACCATATATTTT	CASSYRQGSPFYSGNTIYF
NA	TRBV2	TRBJ2-1	TRBD1	TGTGCCAGCAGCGAGGGACAGGGCTACAATGAGCAGTTCTTC	CASSEGQGYNEQFF
NA	TRBV5-1	TRBJ1-5	NA	TGCGCCAGCAGCCTGGGGTCGGGGGACAATCAGCCCCAGCATTTT	CASSLGSGDNQPQHF
NA	TRBV9	TRBJ2-7	TRBD2	TGTGCCAGCAGCCCGAGGGAGGGCTACGAGCAGTACTTC	CASSPREGYEQYF
NA	TRBV7-3	TRBJ2-1	NA	TGTGCCAGCAGCTTAAACAATGAGCAGTTCTTC	CASSLNNEQFF
NA	TRBV19	TRBJ1-1	NA	TGTGCCAGTAGGAAGGCGCCCTTGGGGAACACTGAAGCTTTCTTT	CASRKAPLGNTEAFF
NA	TRBV21-1	TRBJ2-6	NA	TGTGCCAGCAGCCCCCCGGGGTGGCGAAGCTCTGGGGCCAACGTCCTGACTTTC	CASSPPGWRSSGANVLTF
NA	TRBV5-4	TRBJ1-1	NA	TGTGCCAGCAGCTTGTCGACATACACTGAAGCTTTCTTT	CASSLSTYTEAFF
NA	TRBV3-1/TRBV3-2	TRBJ1-5	TRBD1	TGTGCCAGCAGCCAAGGGTCAACAGGGGGTCAGCCCCAGCATTTT	CASSQGSTGGQPQHF